This T cell receptor (beta chain) was profiled in a study of OX40 agonist ivuxolimab in advanced cancers. The CDR3 has 15 residues. CDR1 is KGHSH, CDR2 LQKENI, per germline. V was pared by 3 bases and J by 5 bases, with 13 bases between. The repertoire was sequenced with immunoSEQ multiplex PCR; TCRdb's copy has only in-frame clones and lacks some. The repertoire holds approximately 58,000 clones, with 80% to 90% as singletons. The sequenced sample was CD4+ or CD8+ T cells sorted from blood, obtained in a trial of the OX40 agonist ivuxolimab. This TCR was recovered from an adult with an advanced solid tumor such as melanoma, head and neck, liver or kidney cancer. V is TRBV18 and J is TRBJ2-2; tentatively, D is TRBD1 (6 bases). The CDR3 region is CASSPMQGRTGELFF. The CDR3 DNA reads as TGTGCCAGCTCACCGATGCAGGGGCGAACCGGGGAGCTGTTTTTT. Combining the CDR3 with reference TRBV18 and TRBJ2-2 gives the whole variable domain NAGVMQNPRHLVRRRGQEARLRCSPMKGHSHVYWYRQLPEEGLKFMVYLQKENIIDESGMPKERFSAEFPKEGPSILRIQQVVRGDSAAYFCASSPMQGRTGELFFGEGSRLTVL.